Presented here are 5 T cell receptor beta chains from one specimen sequenced in a study of Graves' ophthalmopathy and Graves' hyperthyroidism. The study amplified TCR beta CDR3 regions using RNA transcripts. First-round RT-PCR with HTBI primers preceded a second-round multiplex PCR. TCRdb recomputed calls from the multiplex PCR reads with MiXCR, one row per CDR3 protein. The data hold 200,000 to 250,000 distinct CDR3 sequences, with around 28% observed a single time. The specimen sequenced was peripheral blood. The source of these receptors is a man aged 50 to 59 with Graves' ophthalmopathy.

Many counts were recorded for this clonotype. This sequence joins TRBV28 and TRBJ2-7, with 9 positions matching TRBD1. Losses at the gene ends were 10 bases for V and 2 bases for J; bases not matched to a gene: 21. CDR3 size: 18 residues. The germline V gene encodes CDR1 MDHEN and CDR2 SYDVKM. Here the CDR3 DNA reads TGTGCCACCACAGAGTACAGGGGGCATGGACTTAAGGCCTACGAGCAGTACTTC. Protein: CATTEYRGHGLKAYEQYF.

The chain uses TRBV6-1 and TRBJ2-7; D tentatively fits TRBD1 or TRBD2 (5 bases each). The CDR3 totals 14 residues. The V and J ends lost 10 bases and 9 bases respectively, with 25 bases between them. CDR1 and CDR2 (germline): MNHNS, SASEGT. DNA of the CDR3: TGTGCCATCCGGGATGGGCAGGGAAATTTGGGGCAGTACTTC. The encoded protein is CAIRDGQGNLGQYF.

This chain connects TRBV7-2 to TRBJ2-5; D remains ambiguous. Between the trimmed V and J ends, which lost 1 base and 7 bases, there was a span of 10 bases. Germline assignment: CDR1 SGHTA and CDR2 FQGNSA. This CDR3 contains 13 residues. This CDR3 reads CASSLDPDRTQYF. DNA of the CDR3: TGTGCCAGCAGCTTAGACCCGGACCGGACCCAGTACTTC.

The chain joins TRBV11-2 to TRBJ2-7, with a tentative D call TRBD1 (6 bases). The CDR3 covers 17 residues. V was shortened by 4 bases and J by 0 bases, with 19 bases between the two germline ends. CDR1 is SGHAT, CDR2 FQNNGV, per germline. This CDR3 reads CASSSGPGHGSSYEQYF. CDR3 DNA: TGTGCCAGCAGCTCCGGACCGGGACATGGATCCTCCTACGAGCAGTACTTC.

This clonotype appeared many times. The V and J genes are TRBV20-1 and TRBJ2-5; a weak D match, TRBD1 (6 bases). The CDR3 totals 14 residues. Germline V gene lookup returns CDR1 DFQATT and CDR2 SNEGSKA (reference sequence). Trimming took 1 base from V and 5 from J, leaving 14 bases between them. Here the CDR3 reads CSARGSTGLETQYF. The CDR3 region has the DNA TGCAGTGCTAGAGGGAGCACAGGGTTGGAGACCCAGTACTTC.